Listed below are T cell receptor beta chains from one sample, sequenced in a study of blood T cell dynamics during melanoma immunotherapy. TCRdb's copy holds only in-frame clones and misses some; the assay was immunoSEQ multiplex PCR. The repertoire holds tens of thousands of clones, with roughly nine tenths as singletons. The material was blood, obtained from a patient treated with checkpoint blockade. All receptors derive from a human donor with melanoma. CDR3s include the opening cysteine and the closing phenylalanine or tryptophan. A D gene is named only where the DNA matches it firmly. Size is stated for part of the rows, as once, few or many counts, or as a class when the clone is expanded.

TRBV2	.	TRBJ1-4	.	CASSALPNEKLFF	TGTGCCAGCAGTGCGTTGCCCAATGAAAAACTGTTTTTT
TRBV5-1	few	TRBJ1-4	.	CASSLGAVGEKLFF	TGCGCCAGCAGCTTGGGGGCCGTCGGCGAAAAACTGTTTTTT
TRBV18	.	TRBJ1-2	TRBD1	CASSQGASYGYTF	TGTGCCAGCTCACAGGGGGCATCCTATGGCTACACCTTC
TRBV2	.	TRBJ2-7	.	CASSGGDSHYEQYF	TGTGCCAGCAGTGGGGGGGACAGCCACTACGAGCAGTACTTC
TRBV6-6	.	TRBJ2-7	TRBD2	CASSRIAGGPGEQYF	TGTGCCAGCAGCCGAATAGCGGGAGGGCCGGGCGAGCAGTACTTC
TRBV7-3	.	TRBJ2-1	.	CASRSGSPPYEQFF	TGTGCCAGCAGATCCGGGTCCCCCCCCTATGAGCAGTTCTTC
TRBV7-2	.	TRBJ2-7	.	CASSKGLSTYEQYF	TGTGCCAGCAGCAAGGGACTGTCGACCTACGAGCAGTACTTC
TRBV7-9	.	TRBJ1-2	.	CASSLYTGFYGYTF	TGTGCCAGCAGCTTGTACACAGGGTTCTATGGCTACACCTTC
TRBV5-1	.	TRBJ2-2	.	CASRPARTGELFF	TGCGCCAGCCGTCCCGCCCGCACCGGGGAGCTGTTTTTT
TRBV30	.	TRBJ1-2	.	CAWSVTAYGYTF	TGTGCCTGGAGTGTCACAGCTTATGGCTACACCTTC
TRBV5-1	.	TRBJ2-7	.	CASSLNRAQVGIDRGYEQYF	TGCGCCAGCAGCTTGAACCGGGCCCAGGTGGGGATTGATAGGGGCTACGAGCAGTACTTC
TRBV6-1	.	TRBJ1-2	.	CASRAPGGYGYTF	TGTGCCAGCAGGGCCCCCGGGGGGTATGGCTACACCTTC
TRBV15	.	TRBJ1-5	.	CATSRDRPDNWGSNQPQHF	TGTGCCACCAGCAGAGATCGGCCCGATAACTGGGGTAGCAATCAGCCCCAGCATTTT
TRBV19	once	TRBJ1-5	.	CASSDHRAASNQPQHF	TGTGCCAGTAGTGACCACAGGGCGGCGAGCAATCAGCCCCAGCATTTT
TRBV6-5	.	TRBJ1-3	.	CASTEMGGAGNTIYF	TGTGCCAGCACCGAAATGGGGGGCGCGGGAAACACCATATATTTT
TRBV7-8	.	TRBJ1-1	.	CASSLRGSGSAFF	TGTGCCAGCAGCTTAAGAGGCTCCGGGTCGGCTTTCTTT
TRBV4-1	few	TRBJ1-5	TRBD1	CASSHEQGGDQPQHF	TGCGCCAGCAGCCATGAACAGGGGGGGGATCAGCCCCAGCATTTT
TRBV7-2	.	TRBJ2-1	TRBD2	CASSRQSGSGNEQFF	TGTGCCAGCAGCAGACAGAGCGGGAGCGGCAATGAGCAGTTCTTC
TRBV28	.	TRBJ2-2	TRBD1	CASSFGDRNTGELFF	TGTGCCAGCAGTTTTGGGGACAGGAACACCGGGGAGCTGTTTTTT
TRBV6-1	.	TRBJ2-7	.	CASTTGLYEQYF	TGTGCCAGCACTACCGGGCTCTACGAGCAGTACTTC
TRBV5-1	.	TRBJ2-5	.	CASSRARQGGETQYF	TGCGCCAGCAGCCGAGCCCGACAGGGAGGGGAGACCCAGTACTTC
TRBV4-1	.	TRBJ2-2	.	CASSPNPGLDTGELFF	TGCGCCAGCAGCCCTAATCCGGGTTTGGACACCGGGGAGCTGTTTTTT
TRBV7-9	.	TRBJ2-1	TRBD2	CASSIIAGGSYNEQFF	TGTGCCAGCAGCATAATAGCGGGGGGTTCCTACAATGAGCAGTTCTTC
TRBV5-8	.	TRBJ2-7	.	CASNKRTAYEQYF	TGTGCCAGCAATAAACGGACAGCCTACGAGCAGTACTTC
TRBV2	few	TRBJ2-7	TRBD1	CASSANRGAYEQYF	TGTGCCAGCAGTGCCAACAGGGGCGCCTACGAGCAGTACTTC
TRBV7-6	once	TRBJ1-1	TRBD1	CASSRQGQGATEAFF	TGTGCCAGCAGCAGGCAAGGACAGGGCGCCACTGAAGCTTTCTTT
TRBV7-6	.	TRBJ1-1	TRBD1	CASSLAPPPDRGNTEAFF	TGTGCCAGCAGCTTAGCCCCCCCACCGGACAGGGGGAACACTGAAGCTTTCTTT
TRBV19	.	TRBJ2-1	.	CASNGQTYNEQFF	TGTGCCAGTAATGGACAAACCTACAATGAGCAGTTCTTC